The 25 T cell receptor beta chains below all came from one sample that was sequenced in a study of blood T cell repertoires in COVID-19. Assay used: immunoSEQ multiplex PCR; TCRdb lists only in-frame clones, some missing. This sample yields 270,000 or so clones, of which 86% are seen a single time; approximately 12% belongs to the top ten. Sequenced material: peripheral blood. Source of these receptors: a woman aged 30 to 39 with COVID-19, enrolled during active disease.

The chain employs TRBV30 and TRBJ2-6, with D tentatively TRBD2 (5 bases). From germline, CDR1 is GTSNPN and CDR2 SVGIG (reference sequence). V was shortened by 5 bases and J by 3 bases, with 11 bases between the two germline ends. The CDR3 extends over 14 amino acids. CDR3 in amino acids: CAWGRTGGANVLTF. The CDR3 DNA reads TGTGCCTGGGGCCGGACTGGTGGGGCCAACGTCCTGACTTTC.

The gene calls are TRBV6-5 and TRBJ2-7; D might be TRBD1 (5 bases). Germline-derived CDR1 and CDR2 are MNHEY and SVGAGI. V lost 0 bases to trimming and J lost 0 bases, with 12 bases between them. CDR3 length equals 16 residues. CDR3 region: CASSYSVGESSYEQYF. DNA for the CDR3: TGTGCCAGCAGTTACTCGGTAGGGGAAAGCTCCTACGAGCAGTACTTC.

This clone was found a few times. The CDR3 DNA follows: TGTGCCAGCAGTGCGTCTGGCCGCAATCAGCCCCAGCATTTT. Its protein product is CASSASGRNQPQHF. This chain uses TRBV2 with TRBJ1-5; D is unclear. With 4 bases removed from V and 2 bases from J, the gap between germline ends came to 9 bases. Germline lookup yields CDR1 SNHLY and CDR2 FYNNEI. The CDR3 contains 14 residues.

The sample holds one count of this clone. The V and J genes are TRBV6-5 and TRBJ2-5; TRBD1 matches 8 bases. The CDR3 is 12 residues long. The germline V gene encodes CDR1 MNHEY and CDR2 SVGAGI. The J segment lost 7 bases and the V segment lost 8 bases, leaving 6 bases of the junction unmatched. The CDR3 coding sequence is TGTGCCAGCGGACAGGGTGAGGGGACCCAGTACTTC. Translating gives CASGQGEGTQYF.

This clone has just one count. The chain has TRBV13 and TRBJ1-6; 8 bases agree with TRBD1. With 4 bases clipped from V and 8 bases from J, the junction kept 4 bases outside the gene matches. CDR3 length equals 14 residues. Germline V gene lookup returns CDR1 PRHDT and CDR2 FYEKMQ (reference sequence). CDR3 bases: TGTGCCAGCAGCTCCGGACAGGGTGATTCACCCCTCCACTTT. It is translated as CASSSGQGDSPLHF. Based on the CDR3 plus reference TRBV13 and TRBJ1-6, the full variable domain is AAGVIQSPRHLIKEKRETATLKCYPIPRHDTVYWYQQGPGQDPQFLISFYEKMQSDKGSIPDRFSAQQFSDYHSELNMSSLELGDSALYFCASSSGQGDSPLHFGNGTRLTVT.

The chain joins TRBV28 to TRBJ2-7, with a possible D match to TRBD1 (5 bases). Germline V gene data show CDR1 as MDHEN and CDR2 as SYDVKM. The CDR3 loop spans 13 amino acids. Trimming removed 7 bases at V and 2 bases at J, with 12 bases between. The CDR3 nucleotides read TGTGCCAGCACAAGGACACTTACCTACGAGCAGTACTTC. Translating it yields CASTRTLTYEQYF.

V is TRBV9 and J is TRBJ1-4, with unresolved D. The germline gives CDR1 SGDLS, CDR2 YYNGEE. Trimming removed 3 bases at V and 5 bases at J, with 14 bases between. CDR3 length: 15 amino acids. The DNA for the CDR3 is TGTGCCAGCAGCGACGCCCAGACTCTAAATGAAAAACTGTTTTTT. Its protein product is CASSDAQTLNEKLFF.

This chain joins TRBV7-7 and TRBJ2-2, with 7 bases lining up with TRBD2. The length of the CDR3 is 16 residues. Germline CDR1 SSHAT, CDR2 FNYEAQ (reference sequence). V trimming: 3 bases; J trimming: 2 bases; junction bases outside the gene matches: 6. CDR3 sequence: CASSFVAGLNTGELFF. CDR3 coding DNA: TGTGCCAGCAGCTTTGTAGCGGGTTTAAACACCGGGGAGCTGTTTTTT.

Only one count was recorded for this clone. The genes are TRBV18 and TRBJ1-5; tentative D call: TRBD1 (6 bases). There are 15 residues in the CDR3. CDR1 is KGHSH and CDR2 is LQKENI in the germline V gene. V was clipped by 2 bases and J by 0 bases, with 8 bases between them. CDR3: CASSPGTYSNQPQHF. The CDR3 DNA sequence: TGTGCCAGCTCACCAGGGACATATAGCAATCAGCCCCAGCATTTT.

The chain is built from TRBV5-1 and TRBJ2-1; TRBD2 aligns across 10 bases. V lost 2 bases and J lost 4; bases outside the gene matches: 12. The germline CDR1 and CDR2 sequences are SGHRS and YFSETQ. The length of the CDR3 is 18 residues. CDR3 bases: TGCGCCAGCAGCTTCGACGGGACTAGCGCGCCCGTTTACAATGAGCAGTTCTTC. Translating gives CASSFDGTSAPVYNEQFF.

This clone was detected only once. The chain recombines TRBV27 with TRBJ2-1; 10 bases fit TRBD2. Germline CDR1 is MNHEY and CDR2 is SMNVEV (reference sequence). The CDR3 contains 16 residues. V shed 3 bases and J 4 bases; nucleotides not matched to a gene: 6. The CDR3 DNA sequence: TGTGCCAGCAGTTTCAGCGGGGGGGTGAGGTACAATGAGCAGTTCTTC. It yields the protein CASSFSGGVRYNEQFF.

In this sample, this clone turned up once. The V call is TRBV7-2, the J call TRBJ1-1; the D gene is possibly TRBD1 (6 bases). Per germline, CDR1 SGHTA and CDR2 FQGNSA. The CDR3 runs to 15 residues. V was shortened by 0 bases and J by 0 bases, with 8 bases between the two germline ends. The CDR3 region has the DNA TGTGCCAGCAGCTTAGCGGGGGACATGAACACTGAAGCTTTCTTT. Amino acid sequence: CASSLAGDMNTEAFF.

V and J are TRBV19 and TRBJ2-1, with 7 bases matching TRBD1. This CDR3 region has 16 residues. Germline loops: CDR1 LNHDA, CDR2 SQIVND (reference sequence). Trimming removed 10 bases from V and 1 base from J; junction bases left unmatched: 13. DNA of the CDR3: TGTGCCACATCGACAGGGTCCCTTGCGTCCTACAATGAGCAGTTCTTC. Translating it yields CATSTGSLASYNEQFF.

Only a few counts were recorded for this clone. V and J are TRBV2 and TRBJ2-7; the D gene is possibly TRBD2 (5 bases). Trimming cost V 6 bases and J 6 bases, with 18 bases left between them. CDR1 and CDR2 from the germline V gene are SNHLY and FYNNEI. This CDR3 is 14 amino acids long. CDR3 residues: CASSTGMSKGEQYF. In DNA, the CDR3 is TGTGCCAGCAGCACCGGGATGTCGAAGGGCGAGCAGTACTTC.

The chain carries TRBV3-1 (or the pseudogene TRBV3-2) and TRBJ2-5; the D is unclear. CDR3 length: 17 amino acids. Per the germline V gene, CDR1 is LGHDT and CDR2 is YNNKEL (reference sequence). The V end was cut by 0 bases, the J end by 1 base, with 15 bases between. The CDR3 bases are TGTGCCAGCAGCCAAGATCTAGTGCTAGGTTTCCAAGAGACCCAGTACTTC. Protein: CASSQDLVLGFQETQYF.

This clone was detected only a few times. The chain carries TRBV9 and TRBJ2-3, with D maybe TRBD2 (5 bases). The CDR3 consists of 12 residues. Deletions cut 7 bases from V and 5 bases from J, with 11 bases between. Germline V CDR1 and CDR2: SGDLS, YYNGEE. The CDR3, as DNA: TGTGCCAGCCACGCCCGGGGAGATACGCAGTATTTT. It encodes CASHARGDTQYF. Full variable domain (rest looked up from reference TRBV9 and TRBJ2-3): DSGVTQTPKHLITATGQRVTLRCSPRSGDLSVYWYQQSLDQGLQFLIQYYNGEERAKGNILERFSAQQFPDLHSELNLSSLELGDSALYFCASHARGDTQYFGPGTRLTVL.

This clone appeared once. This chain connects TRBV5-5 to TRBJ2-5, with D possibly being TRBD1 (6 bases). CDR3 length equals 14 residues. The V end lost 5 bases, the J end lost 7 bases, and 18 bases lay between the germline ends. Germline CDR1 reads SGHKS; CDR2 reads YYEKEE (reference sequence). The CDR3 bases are TGTGCCAGCAGAAAAAACAGGGAAAGCGGGACCCAGTACTTC. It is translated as CASRKNRESGTQYF.

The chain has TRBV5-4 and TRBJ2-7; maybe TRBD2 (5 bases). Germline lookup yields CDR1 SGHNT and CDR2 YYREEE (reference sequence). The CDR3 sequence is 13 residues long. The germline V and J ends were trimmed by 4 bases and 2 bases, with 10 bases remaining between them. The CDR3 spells CASSQDSTYEQYF. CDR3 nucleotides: TGTGCCAGCAGCCAGGACTCAACCTACGAGCAGTACTTC.

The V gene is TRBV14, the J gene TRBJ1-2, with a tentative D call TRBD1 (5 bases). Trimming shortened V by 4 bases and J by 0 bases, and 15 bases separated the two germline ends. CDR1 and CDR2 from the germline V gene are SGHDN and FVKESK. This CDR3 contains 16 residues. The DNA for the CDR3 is TGTGCCAGCAGCCCCCTCATGGGGGGGACTAACTATGGCTACACCTTC. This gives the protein CASSPLMGGTNYGYTF.

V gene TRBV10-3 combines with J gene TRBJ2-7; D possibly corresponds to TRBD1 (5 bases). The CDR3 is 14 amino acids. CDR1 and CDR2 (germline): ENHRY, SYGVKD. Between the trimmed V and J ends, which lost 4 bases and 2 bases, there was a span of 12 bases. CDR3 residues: CAISVKGLPYEQYF. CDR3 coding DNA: TGTGCCATCAGTGTGAAGGGGCTTCCCTACGAGCAGTACTTC.

The CDR3 spells CASSEAGTDSPLHF. In DNA, the CDR3 is TGTGCCAGCAGTGAAGCCGGGACAGATTCACCCCTCCACTTT. The chain links TRBV2 to TRBJ1-6; TRBD1 matches 7 bases. Looked up from germline, CDR1 is SNHLY and CDR2 is FYNNEI. This CDR3 spans 14 amino acids. Unmatched junction bases numbered 1, after V lost 0 bases and J lost 8 bases.

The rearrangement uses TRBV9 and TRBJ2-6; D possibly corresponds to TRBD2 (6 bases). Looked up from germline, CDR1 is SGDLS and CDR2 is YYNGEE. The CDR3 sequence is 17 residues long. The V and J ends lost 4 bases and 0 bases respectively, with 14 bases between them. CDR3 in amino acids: CASSFLGGSSGANVLTF. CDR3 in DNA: TGTGCCAGCAGCTTCTTGGGGGGTAGCTCTGGGGCCAACGTCCTGACTTTC.

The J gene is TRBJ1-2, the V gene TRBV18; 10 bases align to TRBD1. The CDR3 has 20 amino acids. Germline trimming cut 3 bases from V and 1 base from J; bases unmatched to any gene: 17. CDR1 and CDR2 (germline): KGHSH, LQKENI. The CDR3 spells CASSPPEVMGQGIYNYGYTF. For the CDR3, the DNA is TGTGCCAGCTCACCCCCAGAAGTCATGGGACAGGGGATCTATAACTATGGCTACACCTTC. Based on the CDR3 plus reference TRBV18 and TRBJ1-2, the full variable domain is NAGVMQNPRHLVRRRGQEARLRCSPMKGHSHVYWYRQLPEEGLKFMVYLQKENIIDESGMPKERFSAEFPKEGPSILRIQQVVRGDSAAYFCASSPPEVMGQGIYNYGYTFGSGTRLTVV.

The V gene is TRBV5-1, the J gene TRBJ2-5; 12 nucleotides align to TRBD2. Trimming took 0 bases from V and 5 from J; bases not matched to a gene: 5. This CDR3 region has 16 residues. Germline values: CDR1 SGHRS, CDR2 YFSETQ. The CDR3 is CASSLAGTSGPETQYF. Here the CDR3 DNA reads TGCGCCAGCAGCTTGGCGGGGACTAGCGGGCCGGAGACCCAGTACTTC.

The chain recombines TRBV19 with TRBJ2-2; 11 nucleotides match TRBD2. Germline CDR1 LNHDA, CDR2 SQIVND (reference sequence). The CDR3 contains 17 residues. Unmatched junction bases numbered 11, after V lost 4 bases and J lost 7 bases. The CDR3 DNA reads TGTGCCAGTAGTACCCGTAGCGGGGGGGCTCAGGTCGGGGAGCTGTTTTTT. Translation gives CASSTRSGGAQVGELFF.